This passage covers 16 T cell receptor beta chains from one sample sequenced in a study of blood T cell repertoires in COVID-19. Measured with immunoSEQ multiplex PCR; TCRdb has only the in-frame clones, and not every one. Of approximately 200,000 clones in the sample, about 85% were seen once. The specimen sequenced was PBMCs or T cells enriched from blood (not recorded which). All receptors derive from a man younger than 45 who had recovered from COVID-19.

In regard to this clone: Other DNA sequences in this sample translate to the same CDR3. The J gene is TRBJ2-7, the V gene TRBV7-3, with D tentatively TRBD2 (5 bases). In germline, CDR1 is SGHTA, CDR2 FQGTGA. The V end lost 5 bases, the J end lost 3 bases, and 11 bases lay between the germline ends. CDR3 length: 13 amino acids. The CDR3 sequence: CASSPSGGYEQYF. The CDR3, as DNA: TGTGCCAGCAGCCCAAGCGGCGGCTACGAGCAGTACTTC.

This rearrangement joins TRBV12-3 or TRBV12-4 to TRBJ2-1; tentative D call: TRBD2 (6 bases). Trimming took off 5 bases at V and 3 bases at J, with 8 bases between the two ends. This CDR3 comprises 13 residues. The CDR3 bases are TGTGCCAGCAGTCGCGGGGTCTACAATGAGCAGTTCTTC. It yields the protein CASSRGVYNEQFF.

The rearrangement uses TRBV5-4 and TRBJ1-2; possible D gene TRBD1, 5 bases. V shed 4 bases and J shed 3 bases, with 16 bases lying between them. Germline CDR1 reads SGHNT; CDR2 reads YYREEE (reference sequence). The CDR3 runs to 15 residues. CDR3 sequence: CASSLPGYSHYGYTF. CDR3 coding DNA: TGTGCCAGCAGCCTGCCAGGGTATAGTCACTATGGCTACACCTTC.

CDR3 sequence reads: CASSQLQGAGGYTF. The CDR3 DNA sequence: TGTGCCAGCAGCCAACTACAGGGGGCGGGGGGCTACACCTTC. The chain uses TRBV4-2 and TRBJ1-2, with 9 bases fitting TRBD1. Per germline, CDR1 LGHNA and CDR2 YNFKEQ. V lost 2 bases, J lost 8 bases, and 6 bases stayed unmatched. CDR3 size: 14 residues.

This clone was counted once. This chain joins TRBV10-2 and TRBJ1-2; D gene unclear. CDR1 is WSHSY, CDR2 SAAADI, per germline. Trimming stripped 8 bases from V and 3 bases from J, with 16 bases between. The CDR3 runs to 14 residues. This chain's CDR3 is CASAPVRGDYGYTF. CDR3 nucleotides: TGCGCCAGCGCCCCAGTGCGGGGAGACTATGGCTACACCTTC.

The chain combines TRBV18 with TRBJ2-7, with D perhaps matching TRBD1 (5 bases). The CDR3 runs to 12 residues. In germline, CDR1 is KGHSH, CDR2 LQKENI. Deletions cut 5 bases from V and 4 bases from J, with 9 bases between. The CDR3, as DNA: TGTGCCAGCTCATGGGGCCCGTACGAGCAGTACTTC. As protein: CASSWGPYEQYF.

The chain links TRBV19 to TRBJ2-4, with TRBD1 matching over 7 bases. V shed 6 bases and J 3 bases; nucleotides not matched to a gene: 2. The CDR3 is made up of 13 amino acids. Germline V lookup: CDR1 LNHDA, CDR2 SQIVND (reference sequence). CDR3 coding DNA: TGTGCCAGTAGATCAGGGGGCAAAAACATTCAGTACTTC. This gives the protein CASRSGGKNIQYF.

This rearrangement joins TRBV6-6 to TRBJ2-7, with a possible D match to TRBD2 (6 bases). The CDR3 contains 17 residues. V lost 6 bases, J lost 0 bases, and 21 bases lay in between. Germline V lookup: CDR1 MNHNY, CDR2 SVGAGI (reference sequence). The CDR3 loop reads CASSRLVTNRGSYEQYF. CDR3 sequence (DNA): TGTGCCAGCAGCCGACTAGTTACCAATAGGGGCTCCTACGAGCAGTACTTC.

The V and J genes are TRBV9 and TRBJ2-7; D possibly corresponds to TRBD2 (5 bases). CDR1 is SGDLS and CDR2 is YYNGEE in the germline V gene. Trimming cost V 2 bases and J 6 bases, with 12 bases left between them. This CDR3 contains 13 residues. CDR3 amino acids: CASSVGIGGEQYF. CDR3 DNA sequence: TGTGCCAGCAGCGTTGGGATAGGAGGCGAGCAGTACTTC.

The chain joins TRBV10-3 to TRBJ2-3, with TRBD2 matching over 10 bases. CDR3 size: 16 residues. The trim removed 3 bases at V and 0 bases at J, leaving 3 bases unmatched. The germline V gene encodes CDR1 ENHRY and CDR2 SYGVKD. In DNA form, the CDR3 reads TGTGCCATCAGTGACCTAGCGGGAGCGAGCACAGATACGCAGTATTTT. It codes for CAISDLAGASTDTQYF.

The rearrangement uses TRBV5-5 and TRBJ1-6; possible D gene TRBD1, 5 bases. V was shortened by 0 bases and J by 4 bases, with 11 bases between the two germline ends. The germline gives CDR1 SGHKS, CDR2 YYEKEE (reference sequence). There are 16 residues in the CDR3. The CDR3 DNA sequence: TGTGCCAGCAGCTTGGCAGGGACTGCATATAATTCACCCCTCCACTTT. Encoded protein: CASSLAGTAYNSPLHF.

This chain uses TRBV9 with TRBJ1-1; 9 bases match TRBD1. The germline V gene encodes CDR1 SGDLS and CDR2 YYNGEE. The V gene end was trimmed by 0 bases and the J gene end by 1 base; junction bases not matched to a gene: 4. The CDR3 has 16 amino acids. CDR3 nucleotide sequence: TGTGCCAGCAGCGTAGAACCGGGACAGGGGAACACTGAAGCTTTCTTT. It codes for CASSVEPGQGNTEAFF. The full variable domain, with the rest looked up from reference TRBV9 and TRBJ1-1, is DSGVTQTPKHLITATGQRVTLRCSPRSGDLSVYWYQQSLDQGLQFLIQYYNGEERAKGNILERFSAQQFPDLHSELNLSSLELGDSALYFCASSVEPGQGNTEAFFGQGTRLTVV.

The V call is TRBV6-5, the J call TRBJ1-6; no clear D. Germline loops: CDR1 MNHEY, CDR2 SVGAGI. Trimming pared 6 bases from V and 9 bases from J, leaving 15 bases between. This CDR3 comprises 14 residues. The CDR3 DNA reads TGTGCCAGCAGACGAGAGGAGATAAGTTCACCCCTCCACTTT. This translates into CASRREEISSPLHF.

This chain links TRBV18 with TRBJ2-3, with a tentative D call TRBD2 (5 bases). The CDR3 runs to 16 residues. Trimming pared 4 bases from V and 5 bases from J, leaving 19 bases between. Germline-derived CDR1 and CDR2 are KGHSH and LQKENI. CDR3 sequence reads: CASSQGLGSRLDTQYF. The CDR3, as DNA: TGTGCCAGCTCACAAGGACTGGGGAGTAGACTAGATACGCAGTATTTT.

The chain links TRBV7-9 to TRBJ2-5; maybe TRBD1 (6 bases). Germline loops: CDR1 SEHNR, CDR2 FQNEAQ (reference sequence). This CDR3 is 17 amino acids long. Between the trimmed V and J ends, which lost 7 bases and 5 bases, there was a span of 26 bases. CDR3: CASNHPGTQNIRETQYF. CDR3 in DNA: TGTGCCAGCAACCATCCCGGGACACAAAATATAAGGGAGACCCAGTACTTC.

The chain carries TRBV6-5 and TRBJ2-7, with TRBD1 matching over 9 bases. CDR3 length: 16 residues. V lost 3 bases to trimming and J lost 4 bases; unmatched junction nucleotides: 10. The germline CDR1 and CDR2 sequences are MNHEY and SVGAGI. CDR3 sequence: CASSYSGTGTSYEQYF. The CDR3 nucleotides read TGTGCCAGCAGTTATTCCGGGACAGGGACCTCTTACGAGCAGTACTTC.